The entry that follows covers one T cell receptor (beta chain) sequence. The entry originates in a study of blood T cells in healthy people across ages. Study context: Per two T cells, about one barcoded beta molecule was captured through template switching.

With a J-beta primer mix and a sample-barcoded 5' primer, a second PCR ran 7 to 11 cycles. Each cDNA molecule was tagged by a template-switch adaptor with 12 random nucleotides. TCRdb re-analysed the 5' RACE reads in MiXCR, keeping a single row per CDR3 protein. The table lists about 970,000 distinct CDR3 sequences, roughly half of them singletons, with about 22% in the top ten. Germline CDR1 is KGHDR and CDR2 is SFDVKD. The CDR3 contains 16 residues. The V and J ends lost 4 bases and 6 bases, in that order; junction bases with no gene match: 12. This receptor was identified in a woman aged 60-75 years in good health. The chain has TRBV24-1 and TRBJ2-3; TRBD2 matches 7 bases. Input material: blood. This CDR3 reads CATSDPADGEGDTQYF. CDR3 bases: TGTGCCACCAGTGACCCGGCTGACGGGGAGGGGGATACGCAGTATTTT.